The present TCR beta chain was sequenced within a study of blood T cell repertoires in COVID-19 (dated by TCRdb to the early 2020s). Broadly, across the study: The collaborator samples originated in the United States, Italy and Spain and spanned the acute and convalescent phases of COVID-19. The material from the prospective study consisted of cDNA or gDNA derived from T cells, B-cell-depleted T cells, or PBMCs. Deeply sampled blood TCRbeta repertoires from subjects exposed to, actively infected with, or recovered from COVID-19 were included in the dataset. The repertoires were released in a freely available public database meant as a resource for research on the immune response to SARS-CoV-2. The samples were drawn from the first 160 participants of the ongoing ImmuneRACE study and from 1,254 subjects provided by 6 global collaborators. Sample metadata almost always included a de-identified subject ID, COVID-19 status, age in years and sex. Where HLA class I and class II types were available, the types were taken from metadata supplied by the sample provider, not from assay-based typing. Results the study describes overall, beyond this receptor: The quantity of clinical and demographic metadata differed by source and by participant and was supplied without curation.

The junction shows trimming of 4 bases on V and 3 bases on J, plus 16 bases between the germline ends. The CDR3 holds 16 amino acids from the cysteine to the phenylalanine. Just the 48-base CDR3 DNA is kept, in frame starting at base 1. CDR1 is given as SGDLS and CDR2 as YYNGEE, both from the germline V gene. TCRbeta CDR3 regions were amplified from genomic DNA by means of the immunoSEQ Assay, a bias-controlled multiplex PCR. Per the authors' processing: The number of nucleated cells in each sample was estimated by amplification of reference gene primers within the assay. Sequence reads were collapsed and filtered to measure the absolute abundance of every unique TCRbeta CDR3 rearrangement. For each sample, productive Simpson clonality was calculated by taking the square root of Simpson's diversity index across productive rearrangements. The table comes from immuneACCESS by way of TCRdb, which keeps in-frame sequences with V and J called. Part of the clones is missing from these tables; in studies checked, under half for an unresolved V gene and the rest for unknown reasons. That table gives V, J and clone size, and the DNA gave D and trimming. Within this sample are 160,000 or so clones, with under 95% of them counted one time only. The ten biggest clones cover approximately 2.4% of the sample.

About this clone: Its recognized antigen is unknown. Within one base of it there is no much larger clone, and no base qualities were kept.

The collaborating institutions used their own protocols to collect whole blood in K2EDTA tubes. For TCRbeta analysis, collaborator samples were shipped as frozen whole blood, as isolated PBMCs, or as DNA extracted from either sample type. Recombination linked TRBV9 to TRBJ2-2; TRBD1 is a possible D gene, resting on 6 matching bases. The sequencing sample was made of peripheral blood. This TCR came from a man between 18 and 29 years old with acute or convalescent COVID-19. The DNA sequence follows: TGTGCCAGCAGCTCAAAACAGGGACCCCACACCGGGGAGCTGTTTTTT. The translation is CASSSKQGPHTGELFF. This CDR3, with the reference TRBV9 and TRBJ2-2 proteins standing in past its ends, gives the full variable domain DSGVTQTPKHLITATGQRVTLRCSPRSGDLSVYWYQQSLDQGLQFLIQYYNGEERAKGNILERFSAQQFPDLHSELNLSSLELGDSALYFCASSSKQGPHTGELFFGEGSRLTVL.